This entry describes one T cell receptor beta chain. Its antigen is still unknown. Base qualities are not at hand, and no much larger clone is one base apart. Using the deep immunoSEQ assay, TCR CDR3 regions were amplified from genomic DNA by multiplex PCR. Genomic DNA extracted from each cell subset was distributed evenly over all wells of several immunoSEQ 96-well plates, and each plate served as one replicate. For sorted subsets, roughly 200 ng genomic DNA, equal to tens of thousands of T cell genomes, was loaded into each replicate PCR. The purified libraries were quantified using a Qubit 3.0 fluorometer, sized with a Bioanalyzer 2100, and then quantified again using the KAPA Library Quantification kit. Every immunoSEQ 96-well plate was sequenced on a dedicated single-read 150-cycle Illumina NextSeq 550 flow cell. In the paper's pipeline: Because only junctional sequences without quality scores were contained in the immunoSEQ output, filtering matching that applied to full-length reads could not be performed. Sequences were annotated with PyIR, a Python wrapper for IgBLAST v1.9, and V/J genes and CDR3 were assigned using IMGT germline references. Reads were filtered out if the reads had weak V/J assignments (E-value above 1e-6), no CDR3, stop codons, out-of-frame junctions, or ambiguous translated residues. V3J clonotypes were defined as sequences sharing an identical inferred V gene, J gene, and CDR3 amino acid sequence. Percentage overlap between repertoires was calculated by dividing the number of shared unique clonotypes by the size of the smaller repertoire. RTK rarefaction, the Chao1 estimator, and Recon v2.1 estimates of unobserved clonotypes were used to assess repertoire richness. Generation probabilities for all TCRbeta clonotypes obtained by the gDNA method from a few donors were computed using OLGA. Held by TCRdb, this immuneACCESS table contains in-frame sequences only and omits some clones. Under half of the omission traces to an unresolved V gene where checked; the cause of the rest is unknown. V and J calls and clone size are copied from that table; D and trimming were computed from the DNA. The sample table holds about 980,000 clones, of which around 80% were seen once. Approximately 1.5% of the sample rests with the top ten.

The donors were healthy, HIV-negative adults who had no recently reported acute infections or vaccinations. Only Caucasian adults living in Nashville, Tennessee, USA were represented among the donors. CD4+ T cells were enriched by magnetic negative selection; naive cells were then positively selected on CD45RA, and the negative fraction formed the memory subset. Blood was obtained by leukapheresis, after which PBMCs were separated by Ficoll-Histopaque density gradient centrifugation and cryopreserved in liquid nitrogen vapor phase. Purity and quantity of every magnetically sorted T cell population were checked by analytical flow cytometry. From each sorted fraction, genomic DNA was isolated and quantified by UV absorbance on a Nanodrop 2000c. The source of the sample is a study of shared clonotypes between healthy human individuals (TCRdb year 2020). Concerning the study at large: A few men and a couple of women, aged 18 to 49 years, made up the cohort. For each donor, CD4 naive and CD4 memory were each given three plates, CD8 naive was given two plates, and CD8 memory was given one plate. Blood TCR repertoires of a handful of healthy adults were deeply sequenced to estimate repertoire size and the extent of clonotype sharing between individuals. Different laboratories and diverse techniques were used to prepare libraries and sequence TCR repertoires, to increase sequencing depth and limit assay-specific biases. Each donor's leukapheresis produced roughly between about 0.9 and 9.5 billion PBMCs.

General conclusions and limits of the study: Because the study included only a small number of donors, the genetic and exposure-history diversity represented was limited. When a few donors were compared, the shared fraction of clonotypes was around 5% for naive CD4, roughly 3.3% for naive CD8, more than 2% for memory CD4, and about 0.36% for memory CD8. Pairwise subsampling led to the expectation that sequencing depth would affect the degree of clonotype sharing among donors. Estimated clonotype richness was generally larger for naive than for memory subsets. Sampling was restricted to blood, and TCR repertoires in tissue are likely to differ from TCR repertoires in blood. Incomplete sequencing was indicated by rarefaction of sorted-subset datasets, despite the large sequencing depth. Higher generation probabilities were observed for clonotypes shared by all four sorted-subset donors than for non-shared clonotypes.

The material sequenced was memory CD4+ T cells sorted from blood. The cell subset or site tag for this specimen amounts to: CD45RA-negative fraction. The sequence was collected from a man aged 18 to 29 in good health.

The CDR3 amino acid sequence is: CASSSFLSGSEKLFF. The nucleotides are TGTGCCAGCAGTTCTTTTCTGTCAGGGTCTGAAAAACTGTTTTTT. The chain employs TRBV27 and TRBJ1-4; the best D guess is TRBD1, with 5 bases matching. From the germline V gene (reference sequence), CDR1 is MNHEY and CDR2 is SMNVEV. Spanning cysteine to phenylalanine, the CDR3 consists of 15 amino acids. Here the CDR3 DNA is all that survives: 45 bases in frame from base 1. Relative to germline, V is 4 bases shorter and J is 7 bases shorter, with 16 bases between their ends.